One and the same sample provided the 30 T cell receptor beta chains below, sequenced in a study of vaccination and CD4 T cells after COVID-19 (dated by TCRdb to between 2020 and 2023). Antigens of these TCRs are unknown. Library preparation employed PCR. For sequencing, an Illumina iSeq 100 was employed. DNA from cultured CD4+ T cells underwent TCR sequencing with the Oncomine TCR Beta short-read assay at the Johns Hopkins FTIC core. The QIAamp micro DNA kit was used to extract genomic DNA from the cultured CD4+ T cells. The public reads were quality trimmed at Q25 with fastp and then assembled into clones with MiXCR by TCRdb, keeping productive beta chains. Identical CDR3 protein sequences are pooled into one entry, listed with their most common genes and DNA. The sample includes thousands of distinct CDR3 sequences, with more than 30% observed a single time. The top ten clones comprise 30% to 35% of the sample.

Sample treatment or condition, as interpreted from the label and publication: roughly ten-day PBMC culture with coronavirus spike peptide pools or control peptides (ViraFEST assay). CD4+ T cells from unexposed donors were collected before the COVID-19 pandemic (2011-2018). Sequences were obtained from CD4+ T cells from blood, cultured in vitro. These receptors were collected from a human donor in good health.

The J gene is TRBJ2-5, the V gene TRBV28; no definite D call. The ends were cut back, 1 base at V and 4 bases at J, with 13 bases in the middle. The CDR3 covers 15 residues. Germline V CDR1 and CDR2: MDHEN, SYDVKM. CDR3 amino acids: CASSLSRKGRETQYF. CDR3 DNA: TGTGCCAGCAGTTTATCCAGAAAAGGGCGAGAGACCCAGTACTTC.

The CDR3 is CASSEQGARVTEAFF. Written as DNA, the CDR3 is TGTGCCAGCAGTGAGCAGGGGGCGAGAGTCACTGAAGCTTTCTTT. The V and J genes are TRBV25-1 and TRBJ1-1; TRBD1 matches at 8 bases. V lost 3 bases, J lost 4 bases, and 7 bases stayed unmatched. Germline V gene data show CDR1 as MGHDK and CDR2 as SYGVNS. The CDR3 covers 15 residues.

This clonotype is medium-sized by share. The CDR3 loop is CASSRPSSGANVLTF. DNA of the CDR3: TGTGCCAGCAGCCGACCCAGCTCTGGGGCCAACGTCCTGACTTTC. This chain joins TRBV6-1 and TRBJ2-6; D unresolved. The CDR3 has 15 residues. CDR1 and CDR2 (germline): MNHNS, SASEGT. Trimming left V 6 bases short and J 0 bases short, with 9 bases between.

This clonotype came up a few times. The chain uses TRBV20-1 and TRBJ1-2; 8 nucleotides match TRBD1. Germline assignment: CDR1 DFQATT and CDR2 SNEGSKA (reference sequence). The CDR3 runs 16 residues. V shed 6 bases and J 7 bases; nucleotides not matched to a gene: 19. This CDR3 reads CSAQGRTGSQVIGYTF. In DNA, the CDR3 is TGCAGTGCCCAAGGAAGGACAGGGTCACAAGTGATTGGCTACACCTTC.

The gene calls are TRBV5-1 and TRBJ1-2; 8 positions match TRBD1. CDR3 length: 14 residues. Germline CDR1 reads SGHRS; CDR2 reads YFSETQ. Losses at the gene ends were 0 bases for V and 9 bases for J; bases not matched to a gene: 7. The CDR3 reads CASSLARTGMRYTF. The CDR3 coding sequence is TGCGCCAGCAGCTTGGCACGGACAGGGATGCGCTACACCTTC.

The rearrangement uses TRBV7-2 and TRBJ2-5; perhaps TRBD1 as D (6 bases). From germline, CDR1 is SGHTA and CDR2 FQGNSA. V lost 1 base and J 9 bases, leaving 15 bases between the germline ends. This CDR3 has 14 residues. The CDR3 loop is CASSLVRGQGPQYF. DNA of the CDR3: TGTGCCAGCAGCTTAGTTAGGGGCCAGGGGCCCCAGTACTTC. The full variable domain, completed using reference TRBV7-2 and TRBJ2-5, is GAGVSQSPSNKVTEKGKDVELRCDPISGHTALYWYRQSLGQGLEFLIYFQGNSAPDKSGLPSDRFSAERTGGSVSTLTIQRTQQEDSAVYLCASSLVRGQGPQYFGPGTRLLVL.

The V call is TRBV7-2, the J call TRBJ1-6, with TRBD1 matching over 8 bases. The CDR3 runs to 16 residues. Per germline, CDR1 SGHTA and CDR2 FQGNSA. V trimming: 4 bases; J trimming: 5 bases; junction bases outside the gene matches: 7. This CDR3 is CASSSSPTGDNSPLHF. The CDR3 nucleotides read TGTGCCAGCAGCTCCAGCCCGACAGGGGATAATTCACCCCTCCACTTT. The full variable domain, its missing parts supplied by reference TRBV7-2 and TRBJ1-6, is GAGVSQSPSNKVTEKGKDVELRCDPISGHTALYWYRQSLGQGLEFLIYFQGNSAPDKSGLPSDRFSAERTGGSVSTLTIQRTQQEDSAVYLCASSSSPTGDNSPLHFGNGTRLTVT.

The chain joins TRBV19 to TRBJ1-3, with D unresolved. This CDR3 is 12 amino acids long. The ends were cut back, 8 bases at V and 5 bases at J, with 10 bases in the middle. Looked up from germline, CDR1 is LNHDA and CDR2 is SQIVND (reference sequence). This chain's CDR3 is CASAYHRNTIYF. The DNA of the CDR3 is TGTGCCAGTGCCTACCACCGAAACACCATATATTTT.

This chain uses TRBV7-9 with TRBJ1-5; no clear D gene. The CDR3 contains 16 residues. The germline CDR1 and CDR2 sequences are SEHNR and FQNEAQ (reference sequence). Trimming pared 3 bases from V and 6 bases from J, leaving 18 bases between. CDR3 sequence reads: CASSFQDGRNGQPQHF. CDR3 DNA: TGTGCCAGCAGCTTCCAAGACGGAAGGAATGGTCAGCCCCAGCATTTT.

The J gene is TRBJ1-2, the V gene TRBV6-1, with D possibly TRBD1 on 5 matching bases. The germline CDR1 and CDR2 sequences are MNHNS and SASEGT. This CDR3 spans 14 amino acids. V lost 3 bases and J lost 4, with 12 bases in between. The CDR3 spells CASSDWGFGYGYTF. In DNA, the CDR3 is TGTGCCAGCAGTGATTGGGGGTTCGGCTATGGCTACACCTTC.

The chain uses TRBV11-3 and TRBJ2-2; 7 bases line up with TRBD2. Germline values: CDR1 SGHNT, CDR2 YENEEA. This CDR3 contains 14 residues. Trimming cost V 1 base and J 6 bases; bases outside gene matches: 2. In DNA, the CDR3 is TGTGCCAGCAGCTTAGGCGGGAGCGCCGGGGAGCTGTTTTTT. It yields the protein CASSLGGSAGELFF.

In this sample, this clonotype is medium-sized. The chain joins TRBV20-1 to TRBJ1-2; 11 bases match TRBD1. There are 16 residues in the CDR3. Germline loops: CDR1 DFQATT, CDR2 SNEGSKA (reference sequence). Trimming removed 4 bases from V and 0 bases from J; junction bases left unmatched: 7. In nucleotides, the CDR3 is TGCAGTGCTACCCGGCGGGACAGGGGGTCTAACTATGGCTACACCTTC. This codes for CSATRRDRGSNYGYTF.

This clonotype has a single count. The chain recombines TRBV21-1 with TRBJ2-1; the table calls TRBD2, which could not be checked here. TRBV21-1 is recorded as a pseudogene. The CDR3 length is 16 residues. This chain's CDR3 is CASSKPSGSSYNEQFF. In DNA, the CDR3 is TGTGCCAGCAGCAAACCTAGCGGGAGCTCCTACAATGAGCAGTTCTTC.

In its sample, this clonotype was seen a few times. The chain carries TRBV28 and TRBJ1-5; D is unresolved. The CDR3 has 11 amino acids. Germline-derived CDR1 and CDR2 are MDHEN and SYDVKM. V lost 4 bases and J 8 bases, leaving 6 bases between the germline ends. CDR3 residues: CASSSQKPQHF. Here the CDR3 DNA reads TGTGCCAGCAGTTCCCAAAAGCCCCAGCATTTT.

The rearrangement links TRBV30 to TRBJ2-3; D gene unclear. Trimming cost V 0 bases and J 0 bases, with 10 bases left between them. This CDR3 region has 15 residues. The V gene's germline CDR1 is GTSNPN and CDR2 SVGIG (reference sequence). The CDR3 DNA is TGTGCCTGGAGTGTAGGGCTGGCTAGCACAGATACGCAGTATTTT. It specifies CAWSVGLASTDTQYF.

The chain carries TRBV29-1 and TRBJ2-7; D is unresolved. The CDR3 is 14 amino acids. The V gene lost 2 bases and the J gene lost 6 bases, with 17 bases spanning the gap. The germline gives CDR1 SQVTM, CDR2 ANQGSEA. The CDR3: CSVEKSVGSREQYF. The CDR3 nucleotides read TGCAGCGTTGAAAAGTCGGTTGGATCACGCGAGCAGTACTTC.

This chain connects TRBV6-1 to TRBJ1-6; 8 nucleotides match TRBD1. J lost 3 bases, V lost 7 bases, and 8 bases had no gene match. The CDR3 totals 16 residues. Germline V lookup: CDR1 MNHNS, CDR2 SASEGT. Here the CDR3 DNA reads TGTGCCAGCAACCCTACAGGGGGGAACTATAATTCACCCCTCCACTTT. This encodes CASNPTGGNYNSPLHF.

A few counts support this clonotype. V and J are TRBV6-2 or TRBV6-3 and TRBJ1-2; no clear D gene. The CDR3 totals 12 residues. Germline CDR1 is MNHEY and CDR2 is SVGEGT. Trimming stripped 8 bases from V and 4 bases from J, with 11 bases between. The CDR3 DNA is TGTGCCAGCGGATTTATGGGCTATGGCTACACCTTC. Its translation is CASGFMGYGYTF.

This clonotype was counted a few times. The V gene is TRBV11-2, the J gene TRBJ2-3, with TRBD2 matching 8 bases. With 3 bases clipped from V and 2 bases from J, the junction kept 4 bases outside the gene matches. This CDR3 spans 15 amino acids. Germline values: CDR1 SGHAT, CDR2 FQNNGV. CDR3 sequence: CASSFTSGTTDTQYF. CDR3 coding DNA: TGTGCCAGCAGCTTCACTAGCGGTACCACAGATACGCAGTATTTT.

This clonotype turned up a few times. J is TRBJ1-1 and V is TRBV10-3; 7 nucleotides match TRBD1. The J segment lost 1 base and the V segment lost 6 bases, leaving 2 bases of the junction unmatched. The CDR3 consists of 13 residues. CDR1 is ENHRY, CDR2 SYGVKD, per germline. As DNA, the CDR3 is TGTGCCATCAGCCGGGACAGGAACACTGAAGCTTTCTTT. This sequence encodes CAISRDRNTEAFF.

The chain combines TRBV7-9 with TRBJ2-3; TRBD2 agrees at 7 bases. CDR3 length: 14 amino acids. J lost 4 bases, V lost 5 bases, and 6 bases had no gene match. The germline CDR1 and CDR2 sequences are SEHNR and FQNEAQ (reference sequence). The CDR3 DNA reads as TGTGCCAGCAGCACCCAGCGGGATTCAGATACGCAGTATTTT. Translated: CASSTQRDSDTQYF.

The sample holds a few counts of this clonotype. The chain carries TRBV7-8 and TRBJ1-5, with 10 bases that match TRBD1. Trimming removed 5 bases from V and 9 bases from J; junction bases left unmatched: 7. Germline V CDR1 and CDR2: SGHVS, FQNEAQ. The CDR3 has 14 amino acids. CDR3 sequence: CASSQQGQGTPQHF. CDR3 in DNA: TGTGCCAGCAGCCAGCAGGGACAGGGGACGCCCCAGCATTTT.

This clonotype has a handful of counts. CDR3 DNA sequence: TGTGCCAGCAGTGACTCTAGCGGAGGTGACTACAATGAGCAGTTCTTC. This gives the protein CASSDSSGGDYNEQFF. The genes are TRBV6-4 and TRBJ2-1; D is perhaps TRBD2 (6 bases). The CDR3 covers 16 residues. From germline, CDR1 is MRHNA and CDR2 SNTAGT. The V end lost 0 bases, the J end lost 3 bases, and 12 bases lay between the germline ends.

Judged by abundance, this clonotype is medium-sized. The CDR3 spells CSAFSGSNSYEQYF. CDR3 DNA: TGCAGTGCTTTTAGCGGGAGCAATTCCTACGAGCAGTACTTC. The chain couples TRBV20-1 to TRBJ2-7; TRBD2 aligns across 9 bases. The length of the CDR3 is 14 residues. Losses at the gene ends were 5 bases for V and 1 base for J; bases not matched to a gene: 6. Germline-derived CDR1 and CDR2 are DFQATT and SNEGSKA (reference sequence).

This clonotype has more than one count but fewer than ten. V and J are TRBV28 and TRBJ1-5; D is perhaps TRBD1 (5 bases). Germline CDR1 reads MDHEN; CDR2 reads SYDVKM. V lost 7 bases and J lost 2, with 15 bases in between. The CDR3 runs 15 residues. CDR3 sequence: CASTPPGVGNQPQHF. DNA for the CDR3: TGTGCCAGCACCCCGCCGGGGGTCGGCAATCAGCCCCAGCATTTT.

The rearrangement links TRBV7-2 to TRBJ1-1, with no clear D. The CDR3 totals 16 residues. Deletions cut 5 bases from V and 0 bases from J, with 16 bases between. Germline CDR1 reads SGHTA; CDR2 reads FQGNSA. The CDR3 DNA reads TGTGCCAGCAGCCCGGACGTGGGCAGGTTGAACACTGAAGCTTTCTTT. Its protein is CASSPDVGRLNTEAFF.

The rearrangement links TRBV10-3 to TRBJ2-7; possibly TRBD1 or TRBD2 for D (6 bases each). CDR3 length: 13 amino acids. The V gene's germline CDR1 is ENHRY and CDR2 SYGVKD. Trimming took 7 bases from V and 0 from J, leaving 10 bases between them. CDR3 bases: TGTGCCATCATGGGGGGCATCTCCTACGAGCAGTACTTC. Translation: CAIMGGISYEQYF.

As to this clonotype: The germline gene is not matched at one end of the junction; a read error may be the cause. The genes are TRBV15 and TRBJ2-7; D unclear. The CDR3 has 13 residues. Germline V gene sequence: CDR1 LNHNV, CDR2 YYDKDF (reference sequence). CDR3 DNA: TGTGCCGCCAGCAGAGAAAAGGTCTACGAGCAGTACTTC. It is translated as CAASREKVYEQYF. Using reference TRBV15 and TRBJ2-7 for the parts outside the CDR3, the full variable domain is DAMVIQNPRYQVTQFGKPVTLSCSQTLNHNVMYWYQQKSSQAPKLLFHYYDKDFNNEADTPDNFQSRRPNTSFCFLDIRSPGLGDTAMYLCAASREKVYEQYFGPGTRLTVT.

The chain employs TRBV20-1 and TRBJ2-3; 7 bases are shared with TRBD2. Germline loops: CDR1 DFQATT, CDR2 SNEGSKA (reference sequence). The CDR3 consists of 15 residues. With 0 bases clipped from V and 4 bases from J, the junction kept 7 bases outside the gene matches. The CDR3 DNA reads as TGCAGTGCTAGAGAGGGCGGGGGAGTGGCAGATACGCAGTATTTT. Translating gives CSAREGGGVADTQYF.

This clonotype was counted between two and nine times. The rearrangement joins TRBV6-2 or TRBV6-3 to TRBJ2-7, with a possible D match to TRBD2 (5 bases). The germline V and J ends were trimmed by 6 bases and 1 base, with 13 bases remaining between them. The CDR3 is 14 amino acids. Germline loops: CDR1 MNHEY, CDR2 SVGEGT. The CDR3 loop is CASSPPPGSYEQYF. CDR3 in DNA: TGTGCCAGCAGCCCTCCTCCGGGATCCTACGAGCAGTACTTC.